The sequence of this T cell receptor beta chain was determined in a study of T cell responses to AZD1222 COVID-19 vaccine. Measured with immunoSEQ multiplex PCR; TCRdb has only the in-frame clones, and not every one. The sample shows tens of thousands of clones, around three quarters of them seen only once. After removal of 4 bases from V and 6 bases from J, the junction contained 7 bases not matched to a gene. This CDR3 is built from 15 residues. Looked up from germline, CDR1 is MDHEN and CDR2 is SYDVKM. V and J are TRBV28 and TRBJ1-5; the match to TRBD1 covers 9 bases. Sequences were derived from peripheral blood, sampled on day 0 of AZD1222 vaccination. This TCR came from an adult in good health. CDR3 sequence: CASSSIGQGTQPQHF. In nucleotides, the CDR3 is TGTGCCAGCAGTTCGATCGGACAGGGGACTCAGCCCCAGCATTTT.